Shown below are 2 T cell receptor gamma chains from a single sample sequenced in a study of gamma-delta T cells after stem cell transplantation. TCRdb reapplied CATT to the RT-PCR reads. Of 950 to 1,500 gamma-chain clones in the sample, approximately 17% were seen once. Sequencing used gamma-delta T cells. The receptors here all came from a human donor. It is not recorded whose cells these are; they may come from a transplant donor.

As regards this clone: Its ends do not fully match the called genes, so a read error is possible. Other DNA sequences in the same sample also yield this CDR3. The rearrangement uses TRGV9 and TRGJ1 or TRGJ2. The CDR3 covers 12 residues. Germline values: CDR1 GITISATS, CDR2 ISYDGTV (reference sequence). The CDR3 DNA sequence: TGTGCCTTATGGGATGACTATTATAAGAAACTCTTT. Translating it yields CALWDDYYKKLF.

Notes on this clone: At one boundary the junction diverges from the germline segment, which might be a read error. The rearrangement uses TRGV9 and TRGJP. The germline gives CDR1 GITISATS, CDR2 ISYDGTV (reference sequence). CDR3 size: 18 residues. In DNA form, the CDR3 reads TGTGCCTTGTGGGAGACCCTGTGCAAAGAGTTGGGCAAAAAAAGCAAGGTATTT. Translated: CALWETLCKELGKKSKVF.